This paragraph covers one TCR beta chain sequence. Its target is unknown. Preparing the TCRbeta library involved the use of unique molecular identifiers. TCRdb independently ran MiXCR on the PCR reads; one entry per CDR3 protein. The data show around 600,000 distinct CDR3 sequences, with 20% to 25% seen just once and less than 15% held by the top ten. Germline values: CDR1 MNHNY, CDR2 SVGAGI (reference sequence). CDR3 length equals 12 residues. V gave up 6 bases and J gave up 8 bases, with 13 bases separating them. This entry comes from a study of T-cell reconstitution after alpha-beta-depleted transplantation in children. The study's findings and limits: Diversity and T-cell counts at one year after transplant derived mostly from new T cells. TCRbeta diversity was high at day 60 in some patients (a result of surviving recipient T cells and thymic progenitors). Several hundred expanded graft clones reportedly supplied alpha-beta T cells about two months after transplant.

The rearrangement uses TRBV6-6 and TRBJ1-1; D not resolved. This material consisted of PBMCs, mostly from graft donor cells, taken 360 days after TCRalphabeta/CD19-depleted stem cell transplant. This receptor was obtained from a boy in the first two years of life who had a stem cell transplant for acute myeloid leukemia, so the T cells may come from the graft donor. The CDR3 DNA is TGTGCCAGCAGCTTCACTAACAGAGAAGCTTTCTTT. Amino acids: CASSFTNREAFF.